This record covers a single T cell receptor (beta chain). Its specificity is not known. TCR beta cDNA libraries included unique molecular identifiers. One entry per CDR3 protein, called by TCRdb with MiXCR from the PCR reads. The sample includes hundreds of thousands of distinct CDR3 sequences, roughly 45% of them seen just once. These data belong to a study of post-analysis software for immune sequencing data. Findings of the study overall: Patients carried several TRBV segments more frequently than controls did, and TRBV5-6, TRBV5-1 and TRBV20-1 were among them. The F measure placed samples prepared in the same batch into strongly shared clusters.

Germline-derived CDR1 and CDR2 are SQVTM and ANQGSEA. The CDR3 covers 15 residues. V lost 8 bases and J lost 7; bases outside the gene matches: 12. This receptor was obtained from a girl aged 5-17 years with multiple sclerosis. V gene TRBV29-1 combines with J gene TRBJ2-1; TRBD1 aligns across 12 bases. Sequencing used blood. CDR3 bases: TGCAGCTCGCTTTCCGGGACAGGGGGCCTGAATGAGCAGTTCTTC. The encoded protein is CSSLSGTGGLNEQFF.